This TCR beta chain was retrieved from a study of technical replicates of blood from several donors. Here immunoSEQ multiplex PCR was the method, and the copy in TCRdb shows in-frame clones only, minus some. This sample yields tens of thousands of clones, of which about 96% are seen a single time; 0.2% to 0.25% belongs to the top ten. The sequence came from a human donor in good health. The sample comprised T cells isolated from PBMCs.

CDR3 residues: CASSYRVEAFF. CDR3 nucleotides: TGTGCCAGCAGCTACCGCGTTGAAGCTTTCTTT. The gene calls are TRBV13 and TRBJ1-1; D ambiguous. Germline V CDR1 and CDR2: PRHDT, FYEKMQ (reference sequence). Trimming cost V 4 bases and J 7 bases, with 7 bases left between them. The CDR3 is 11 amino acids.